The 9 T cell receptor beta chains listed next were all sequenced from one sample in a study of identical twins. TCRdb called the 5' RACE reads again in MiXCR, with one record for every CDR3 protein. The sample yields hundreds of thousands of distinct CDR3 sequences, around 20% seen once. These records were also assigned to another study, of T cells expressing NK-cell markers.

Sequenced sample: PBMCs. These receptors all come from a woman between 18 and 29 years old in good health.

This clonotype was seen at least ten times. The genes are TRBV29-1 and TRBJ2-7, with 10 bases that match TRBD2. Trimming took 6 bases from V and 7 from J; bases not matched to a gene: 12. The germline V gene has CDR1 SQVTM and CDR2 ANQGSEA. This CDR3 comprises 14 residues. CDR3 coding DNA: TGCAGCGTCCATGGACTAGCGGCGACTCGGGAGCAGTACTTC. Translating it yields CSVHGLAATREQYF.

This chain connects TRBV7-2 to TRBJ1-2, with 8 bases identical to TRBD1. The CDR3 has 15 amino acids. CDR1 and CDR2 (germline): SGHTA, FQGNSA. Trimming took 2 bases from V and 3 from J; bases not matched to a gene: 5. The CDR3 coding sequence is TGTGCCAGCAGCTTATGGCCAGGGGGCGACTATGGCTACACCTTC. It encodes CASSLWPGGDYGYTF.

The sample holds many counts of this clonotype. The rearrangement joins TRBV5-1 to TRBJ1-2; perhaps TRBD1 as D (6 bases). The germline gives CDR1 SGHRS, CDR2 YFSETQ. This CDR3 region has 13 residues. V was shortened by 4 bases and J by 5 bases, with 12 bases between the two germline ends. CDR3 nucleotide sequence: TGCGCCAGCAGCCACGGACAGACTTATGGCTACACCTTC. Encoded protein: CASSHGQTYGYTF.

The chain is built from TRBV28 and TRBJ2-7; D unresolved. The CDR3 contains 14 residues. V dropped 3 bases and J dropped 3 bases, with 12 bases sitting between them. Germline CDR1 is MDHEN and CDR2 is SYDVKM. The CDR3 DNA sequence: TGTGCCAGCAGTTTGGACGTATGGGGCTACGAGCAGTACTTC. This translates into CASSLDVWGYEQYF.

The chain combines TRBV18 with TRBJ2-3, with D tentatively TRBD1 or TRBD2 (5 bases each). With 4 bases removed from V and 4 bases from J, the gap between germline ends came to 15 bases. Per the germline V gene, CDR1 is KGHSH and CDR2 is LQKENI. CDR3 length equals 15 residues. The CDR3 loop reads CASSHSPLGADTQYF. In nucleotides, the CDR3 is TGTGCCAGCTCACACAGCCCCTTGGGGGCAGATACGCAGTATTTT. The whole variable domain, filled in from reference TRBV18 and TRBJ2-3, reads NAGVMQNPRHLVRRRGQEARLRCSPMKGHSHVYWYRQLPEEGLKFMVYLQKENIIDESGMPKERFSAEFPKEGPSILRIQQVVRGDSAAYFCASSHSPLGADTQYFGPGTRLTVL.

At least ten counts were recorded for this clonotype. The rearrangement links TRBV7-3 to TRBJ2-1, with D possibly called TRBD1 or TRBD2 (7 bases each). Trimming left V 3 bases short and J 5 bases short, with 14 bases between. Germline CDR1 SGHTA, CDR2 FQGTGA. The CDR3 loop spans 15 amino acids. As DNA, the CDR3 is TGTGCCAGCAGCTTGGGAGGGGGCATGGACAATGAGCAGTTCTTC. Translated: CASSLGGGMDNEQFF.

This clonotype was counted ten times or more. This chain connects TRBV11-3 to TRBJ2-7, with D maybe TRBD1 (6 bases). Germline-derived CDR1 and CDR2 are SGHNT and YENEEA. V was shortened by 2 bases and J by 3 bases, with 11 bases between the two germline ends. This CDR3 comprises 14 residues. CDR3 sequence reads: CASSLPRGIYEQYF. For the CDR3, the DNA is TGTGCCAGCAGCTTACCCAGGGGAATCTACGAGCAGTACTTC.

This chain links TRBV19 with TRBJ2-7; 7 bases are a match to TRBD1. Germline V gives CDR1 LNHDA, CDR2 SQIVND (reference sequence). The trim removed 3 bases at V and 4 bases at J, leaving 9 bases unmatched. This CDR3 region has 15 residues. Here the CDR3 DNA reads TGTGCCAGTAGTATCGCGACAGGGTCTGGGTACGAGCAGTACTTC. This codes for CASSIATGSGYEQYF.

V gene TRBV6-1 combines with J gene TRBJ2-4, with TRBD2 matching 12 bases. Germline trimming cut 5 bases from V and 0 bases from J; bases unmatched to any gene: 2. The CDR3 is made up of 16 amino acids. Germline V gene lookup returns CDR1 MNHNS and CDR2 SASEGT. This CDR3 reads CASSPSGGGAKNIQYF. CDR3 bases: TGTGCCAGCAGTCCTAGCGGGGGGGGAGCCAAAAACATTCAGTACTTC.